The clone carrying this T cell receptor (beta chain) has only a few counts. Its matching antigen is unknown. This sample was taken from a study of cytomegalovirus exposure and HLA in healthy donors. Findings and limits, study-wide: Clonal expansion, a later analysis showed, was greater in HLA-associated TCR beta chains than in equally common others. About 87% or about 30% of the time was how often most TCR beta V segments were productive, according to an earlier analysis. Cytomegalovirus-associated TCR beta chains were listed, numbering approximately 150.

Germline V gene data show CDR1 as MNHNS and CDR2 as SASEGT. The CDR3 has 13 amino acids. PCR was performed using 60 Vbeta and 13 Jbeta primers. The protocol was immunoSEQ multiplex PCR, while the TCRdb copy is restricted to in-frame clones and leaves out a portion. The sample contains under 200,000 clones, roughly 74% of which appear only once. This clonotype was obtained from a male donor in good health and CMV-seronegative. The V gene is TRBV6-1, the J gene TRBJ1-6; D uncertain. The sequenced sample consisted of PBMCs. The DNA for the CDR3 is TGTACGATTGGGAGCTCCTATAATTCACCCCTCCACTTT. Its protein is CTIGSSYNSPLHF.